The 22 T cell receptor beta chains presented below share a single source sample, sequenced in a study of cytomegalovirus exposure and HLA in healthy donors. PCR used 60 Vbeta primers and 13 Jbeta primers. Clones were read by immunoSEQ multiplex PCR, and TCRdb kept only the in-frame ones, dropping some. The data show about 240,000 clones, over 70% seen once. The sample was PBMCs. Source of these receptors: a woman aged 60-75 years in good health and CMV-seropositive.

The chain is built from TRBV9 and TRBJ2-3; possibly TRBD1 for D (5 bases). The CDR3 covers 16 residues. The V gene's germline CDR1 is SGDLS and CDR2 YYNGEE. Trimming took 2 bases from V and 1 from J, leaving 14 bases between them. Here the CDR3 reads CASSVFDSPRTDTQYF. CDR3 coding DNA: TGTGCCAGCAGCGTTTTTGACAGCCCTCGCACAGATACGCAGTATTTT. The full variable domain, with the rest looked up from reference TRBV9 and TRBJ2-3, is DSGVTQTPKHLITATGQRVTLRCSPRSGDLSVYWYQQSLDQGLQFLIQYYNGEERAKGNILERFSAQQFPDLHSELNLSSLELGDSALYFCASSVFDSPRTDTQYFGPGTRLTVL.

The V gene is TRBV11-2, the J gene TRBJ1-1, with D possibly matching TRBD1 (6 bases). The CDR3 extends over 13 amino acids. Germline V gene data show CDR1 as SGHAT and CDR2 as FQNNGV. The V end was cut by 5 bases, the J end by 7 bases, with 14 bases between. The CDR3 coding sequence is TGTGCCAGCAGCCCCGCAGGGGACGGTGAAGCTTTCTTT. Protein product: CASSPAGDGEAFF.

CDR3 residues: CASSLQGTANTGELFF. CDR3 nucleotides: TGTGCCAGCAGCCTACAGGGGACTGCGAACACCGGGGAGCTGTTTTTT. The chain uses TRBV6-6 and TRBJ2-2, with D maybe TRBD1 (7 bases). CDR1 is MNHNY and CDR2 is SVGAGI in the germline V gene (reference sequence). Trimming stripped 6 bases from V and 0 bases from J, with 14 bases between. This CDR3 has 16 residues.

The chain combines TRBV27 with TRBJ1-1; D not resolved. V lost 3 bases and J 1 base, leaving 9 bases between the germline ends. Germline CDR1 and CDR2: MNHEY and SMNVEV (reference sequence). The CDR3 loop spans 14 amino acids. As DNA, the CDR3 is TGTGCCAGCAGTTTCGTTGCCAGGAACACTGAAGCTTTCTTT. Translated: CASSFVARNTEAFF.

This rearrangement joins TRBV6-1 to TRBJ2-5; possibly TRBD2 for D (6 bases). Deletions cut 5 bases from V and 4 bases from J, with 17 bases between. The CDR3 extends over 15 amino acids. Germline CDR1 reads MNHNS; CDR2 reads SASEGT. The CDR3 is CASSQGPRGVETQYF. As DNA, the CDR3 is TGTGCCAGCAGTCAAGGGCCTCGCGGGGTAGAGACCCAGTACTTC.

The chain has TRBV6-5 and TRBJ2-1; possibly TRBD2 for D (5 bases). CDR1 is MNHEY and CDR2 is SVGAGI in the germline V gene. The CDR3 has 13 residues. With 5 bases removed from V and 1 base from J, the gap between germline ends came to 6 bases. This CDR3 reads CASSPGSYNEQFF. Here the CDR3 DNA reads TGTGCCAGCAGTCCGGGGTCCTACAATGAGCAGTTCTTC.

This clone was observed a single time. The chain carries TRBV19 and TRBJ1-3, with D hard to call. V gave up 5 bases and J gave up 4 bases, with 6 bases separating them. From germline, CDR1 is LNHDA and CDR2 SQIVND (reference sequence). The CDR3 length is 12 residues. This CDR3 reads CASSLMGNTIYF. The CDR3 bases are TGTGCCAGTAGTCTTATGGGAAACACCATATATTTT. Using reference TRBV19 and TRBJ1-3 for the parts outside the CDR3, the full variable domain is DGGITQSPKYLFRKEGQNVTLSCEQNLNHDAMYWYRQDPGQGLRLIYYSQIVNDFQKGDIAEGYSVSREKKESFPLTVTSAQKNPTAFYLCASSLMGNTIYFGEGSWLTVV.

This clone was counted between two and nine times. This chain connects TRBV7-2 to TRBJ2-2; TRBD1 is a possible D gene (6 bases). This CDR3 is 14 amino acids long. The V and J ends lost 5 bases and 6 bases respectively, with 13 bases between them. Per the germline V gene, CDR1 is SGHTA and CDR2 is FQGNSA. In DNA form, the CDR3 reads TGTGCCAGCAGCGTGTTACAGGGAGCCGGGGAGCTGTTTTTT. Its protein product is CASSVLQGAGELFF.

This chain links TRBV9 with TRBJ1-1; no clear D gene. The germline V gene has CDR1 SGDLS and CDR2 YYNGEE. The CDR3 totals 13 residues. CDR3 region: CASAQALDTEAFF. CDR3 DNA sequence: TGTGCTTCAGCTCAGGCGTTAGACACTGAAGCTTTCTTT.

This CDR3 is CASSLAGINYGYTF. The CDR3 DNA is TGTGCCAGCAGCTTGGCAGGGATTAACTATGGCTACACCTTC. The rearrangement links TRBV5-6 to TRBJ1-2; maybe TRBD1 (5 bases). Per germline, CDR1 SGHDT and CDR2 YYEEEE. The CDR3 runs to 14 residues. With 0 bases removed from V and 1 base from J, the gap between germline ends came to 7 bases.

The gene calls are TRBV11-2 and TRBJ2-2; no reliable D call. The CDR3 has 15 amino acids. Germline V CDR1 and CDR2: SGHAT, FQNNGV. Trimming stripped 0 bases from V and 4 bases from J, with 9 bases between. CDR3 amino acids: CASSLDSRITGELFF. The CDR3 coding sequence is TGTGCCAGCAGCTTAGATTCCAGAATCACCGGGGAGCTGTTTTTT.

The chain links TRBV4-2 to TRBJ1-2, with D possibly TRBD1 on 5 matching bases. Trimming took 4 bases from V and 1 from J, leaving 16 bases between them. The CDR3 has 16 amino acids. Per germline, CDR1 LGHNA and CDR2 YNFKEQ. DNA for the CDR3: TGTGCCAGCAGCCCGATACAGGCGCATAGTAACTATGGCTACACCTTC. Encoded protein: CASSPIQAHSNYGYTF.

V usage is TRBV13 and J usage is TRBJ2-7; 8 nucleotides agree with TRBD1. The CDR3 is 13 amino acids. In germline, CDR1 is PRHDT, CDR2 FYEKMQ (reference sequence). V gave up 5 bases and J gave up 5 bases; unmatched junction bases: 5. The CDR3 here is CASSPTGDNEQYF. CDR3 coding DNA: TGTGCCAGCAGCCCGACAGGGGATAACGAGCAGTACTTC. Full variable domain (outside the CDR3, taken from reference TRBV13 and TRBJ2-7): AAGVIQSPRHLIKEKRETATLKCYPIPRHDTVYWYQQGPGQDPQFLISFYEKMQSDKGSIPDRFSAQQFSDYHSELNMSSLELGDSALYFCASSPTGDNEQYFGPGTRLTVT.

Only a few counts were recorded for this clone. The V call is TRBV5-4, the J call TRBJ2-3, with TRBD1 as a possible D gene (6 bases). CDR3 size: 16 residues. Germline V gene sequence: CDR1 SGHNT, CDR2 YYREEE (reference sequence). With 0 bases removed from V and 3 bases from J, the gap between germline ends came to 14 bases. CDR3 sequence (DNA): TGTGCCAGCAGCTTGGATTGGGGGCGAGGAACAGATACGCAGTATTTT. Its protein product is CASSLDWGRGTDTQYF. The full variable domain, its missing parts supplied by reference TRBV5-4 and TRBJ2-3, is ETGVTQSPTHLIKTRGQQVTLRCSSQSGHNTVSWYQQALGQGPQFIFQYYREEENGRGNFPPRFSGLQFPNYSSELNVNALELDDSALYLCASSLDWGRGTDTQYFGPGTRLTVL.

This clone was picked up a small number of times. V gene TRBV5-4 combines with J gene TRBJ1-3, with a tentative D call TRBD1 (6 bases). The V end was cut by 1 base, the J end by 2 bases, with 10 bases between. From germline, CDR1 is SGHNT and CDR2 YYREEE (reference sequence). This CDR3 spans 15 amino acids. The CDR3 DNA reads as TGTGCCAGCAGCTTGTTGGGGACAACTGGAAACACCATATATTTT. Its protein is CASSLLGTTGNTIYF.

This clone was seen once. V gene TRBV19 combines with J gene TRBJ2-1; TRBD2 matches at 11 bases. The V gene end was trimmed by 7 bases and the J gene end by 6 bases; junction bases not matched to a gene: 5. CDR1 is LNHDA, CDR2 SQIVND, per germline (reference sequence). The CDR3 is made up of 14 amino acids. In nucleotides, the CDR3 is TGTGCCAGTAAACTAGCGGGAGCTTTCAATGAGCAGTTCTTC. It translates to CASKLAGAFNEQFF.

V usage is TRBV18 and J usage is TRBJ2-5; 8 positions agree with TRBD2. The CDR3 contains 18 residues. Trimming at V came to 2 bases and at J to 2 bases, leaving 13 bases not matched to a gene. Looked up from germline, CDR1 is KGHSH and CDR2 is LQKENI. CDR3 nucleotides: TGTGCCAGCTCACCAGGTCAGGCGGGAGGAGGATGGCAAGAGACCCAGTACTTC. It encodes CASSPGQAGGGWQETQYF.

J is TRBJ2-5 and V is TRBV28, with D hard to call. Germline values: CDR1 MDHEN, CDR2 SYDVKM. This CDR3 contains 13 residues. V shed 6 bases and J shed 1 base, with 9 bases lying between them. CDR3 loop: CASRVPGQETQYF. The CDR3 nucleotides read TGTGCCAGCAGGGTACCAGGCCAAGAGACCCAGTACTTC.

The sample holds a few counts of this clone. The V gene is TRBV28, the J gene TRBJ1-1, with D possibly TRBD1 on 5 matching bases. CDR1 is MDHEN and CDR2 is SYDVKM in the germline V gene. The V end lost 3 bases, the J end lost 0 bases, and 8 bases lay between the germline ends. The CDR3 extends over 14 amino acids. CDR3 coding DNA: TGTGCCAGCAGTTTCCTCAGGGTGAACACTGAAGCTTTCTTT. This sequence encodes CASSFLRVNTEAFF.

This rearrangement joins TRBV4-1 to TRBJ1-2; TRBD1 is a possible D gene (5 bases). Trimming removed 0 bases from V and 8 bases from J, with 22 bases in between. The CDR3 is 17 residues long. Germline V CDR1 and CDR2: MGHRA, YSYEKL. The CDR3 spells CASSQDPTGGFNKGYTF. DNA for the CDR3: TGCGCCAGCAGCCAAGACCCCACAGGAGGGTTCAACAAGGGCTACACCTTC.

CDR3 region: CASSLETSIETQYF. The CDR3 DNA follows: TGTGCCAGCAGCCTTGAGACTAGTATTGAGACCCAGTACTTC. The chain employs TRBV7-9 and TRBJ2-5; tentatively, D is TRBD2 (6 bases). This CDR3 has 14 amino acids. Germline assignment: CDR1 SEHNR and CDR2 FQNEAQ (reference sequence). V was pared by 5 bases and J by 5 bases, with 15 bases between.

The chain recombines TRBV6-5 with TRBJ2-2; 7 nucleotides match TRBD1. There are 15 residues in the CDR3. The junction had 9 bases not matched to a gene; V was cut back by 6 bases and J by 5 bases. Germline assignment: CDR1 MNHEY and CDR2 SVGAGI. The CDR3 DNA follows: TGTGCCAGCAGCCTAGGGGGCCCAAAAACCGGGGAGCTGTTTTTT. It specifies CASSLGGPKTGELFF.